Below are 5 T cell receptor beta chains sequenced from a single sample in a study of blood T cells in healthy people across ages. A J-beta primer mix and a sample-barcoded 5' primer were used in a second PCR of about 7 to 12 cycles. TCRdb reanalysed the 5' RACE reads using MiXCR and keeps one entry per CDR3 protein. The table shows hundreds of thousands of distinct CDR3 sequences, with over 45% occurring only once. Material: blood. Receptors originate from a woman between 55 and 75 years old in good health.

This clonotype was recorded only once. The chain combines TRBV20-1 with TRBJ1-1, with D perhaps TRBD1 (6 bases). CDR3 length: 15 residues. The V end lost 4 bases, the J end lost 3 bases, and 18 bases lay between the germline ends. Germline CDR1 DFQATT, CDR2 SNEGSKA (reference sequence). The CDR3 region has the DNA TGCAGTGCTATAGACCAGGGGACGGGGGACACTGAAGCTTTCTTT. Translating it yields CSAIDQGTGDTEAFF.

The sample holds a few counts of this clonotype. One base away lies a much larger clone, so this may be a sequencing read error. This chain connects TRBV2 to TRBJ2-5; 9 bases align to TRBD1. The J call may not be correct, given that the DNA end is closer to TRBJ2-7. Per germline, CDR1 SNHLY and CDR2 FYNNEI. The CDR3 has 13 amino acids. DNA for the CDR3: TGTACCAGCAGCAGACAGGGGGTGGACGAGCAGTACTTC. It yields the protein CTSSRQGVDEQYF.

The rearrangement uses TRBV24-1 and TRBJ2-1; 9 nucleotides align to TRBD2. Germline V gene data show CDR1 as KGHDR and CDR2 as SFDVKD. V dropped 10 bases and J dropped 10; count of bases not matched to a gene: 16. CDR3 length equals 15 residues. CDR3 in amino acids: CATGGAGLASWEQFF. CDR3 bases: TGTGCCACTGGAGGAGCTGGACTAGCGAGTTGGGAGCAGTTCTTC.

This chain uses TRBV28 with TRBJ2-6; TRBD1 is a possible D gene (6 bases). Germline CDR1 is MDHEN and CDR2 is SYDVKM. The CDR3 runs 15 residues. Trimming took off 4 bases at V and 2 bases at J, with 9 bases between the two ends. The CDR3 is CASSSHRAGANVLTF. CDR3 nucleotide sequence: TGTGCCAGCAGTTCACACAGGGCTGGGGCCAACGTCCTGACTTTC.

This clonotype was counted at least ten times. The V gene is TRBV7-3, the J gene TRBJ2-5, with TRBD2 identical over 9 bases. Trimming cost V 1 base and J 5 bases; bases outside gene matches: 8. CDR1 is SGHTA, CDR2 FQGTGA, per germline. The CDR3 loop spans 16 amino acids. The CDR3 nucleotides are TGTGCCAGCAGCTTAATGGCTAGCGGGAAGGGTGAGACCCAGTACTTC. This codes for CASSLMASGKGETQYF.